The 27 T cell receptor beta chains below all came from one sample that was sequenced in a study of blood T cell repertoires in COVID-19. TCRdb's copy holds only in-frame clones and misses some; the assay was immunoSEQ multiplex PCR. The sample lists around 47,000 clones, roughly 63% occurring once. Input material: peripheral blood. These receptors were taken from a man aged 80 or over with acute or convalescent COVID-19.

This clone is medium-sized by share. The V call is TRBV5-1, the J call TRBJ1-1, with D possibly TRBD1 on 6 matching bases. CDR1 SGHRS and CDR2 YFSETQ come from the germline V gene. CDR3 length: 16 residues. V lost 4 bases and J 1 base, leaving 17 bases between the germline ends. The CDR3 coding sequence is TGCGCCAGCAGCCAACTGACAGGCGGACAGAACACTGAAGCTTTCTTT. Its translation is CASSQLTGGQNTEAFF. The entire variable domain, with the rest obtained from reference TRBV5-1 and TRBJ1-1, is as follows: KAGVTQTPRYLIKTRGQQVTLSCSPISGHRSVSWYQQTPGQGLQFLFEYFSETQRNKGNFPGRFSGRQFSNSRSEMNVSTLELGDSALYLCASSQLTGGQNTEAFFGQGTRLTVV.

This clone was seen a handful of times. The chain carries TRBV5-1 and TRBJ2-5, with 9 nucleotides matching TRBD2. The germline gives CDR1 SGHRS, CDR2 YFSETQ. The CDR3 sequence is 18 residues long. J lost 1 base, V lost 3 bases, and 13 bases had no gene match. The CDR3 DNA is TGCGCCAGCAGCTATACAGCGGGGGGAACCCACGTCCAAGAGACCCAGTACTTC. Its protein is CASSYTAGGTHVQETQYF.

The rearrangement joins TRBV10-3 to TRBJ2-2, with no clear D. The germline CDR1 and CDR2 sequences are ENHRY and SYGVKD. The CDR3 spans 15 residues. V shed 4 bases and J shed 7 bases, with 16 bases lying between them. This chain's CDR3 is CAISGATFKDGELFF. The DNA for the CDR3 is TGTGCCATCAGTGGGGCTACCTTTAAGGACGGGGAGCTGTTTTTT.

The chain carries TRBV3-1 (or the pseudogene TRBV3-2) and TRBJ2-7; 7 positions agree with TRBD1. The CDR3 sequence is 12 residues long. V was pared by 5 bases and J by 4 bases, with 2 bases of the junction left unmatched. The germline CDR1 and CDR2 sequences are LGHDT and YNNKEL (reference sequence). The CDR3 is CASSGTVYEQYF. In DNA, the CDR3 is TGTGCCAGCAGCGGGACAGTTTACGAGCAGTACTTC.

The chain recombines TRBV6-5 with TRBJ1-2; D call uncertain. The V gene's germline CDR1 is MNHEY and CDR2 SVGAGI. This CDR3 spans 15 amino acids. Trimming removed 0 bases at V and 0 bases at J, with 8 bases between. The CDR3 DNA sequence: TGTGCCAGCAGTTACTCGGCCGTCTCTAACTATGGCTACACCTTC. Translating it yields CASSYSAVSNYGYTF.

This chain uses TRBV11-2 with TRBJ1-1, with D possibly matching TRBD1 (5 bases). The CDR3 consists of 13 residues. In germline, CDR1 is SGHAT, CDR2 FQNNGV. Trimming pared 8 bases from V and 6 bases from J, leaving 16 bases between. CDR3 nucleotides: TGTGCCAGCTCTGGCGGGGCGGGGTCTGAAGCTTTCTTT. This gives the protein CASSGGAGSEAFF.

The rearrangement links TRBV4-3 to TRBJ2-3; D uncertain. CDR1 is LGHNA and CDR2 is YSLEER in the germline V gene. Trimming shortened V by 0 bases and J by 6 bases, and 7 bases separated the two germline ends. CDR3 length: 13 residues. CDR3 coding DNA: TGCGCCAGCAGCCAAGATACCCGGGATACGCAGTATTTT. Translated: CASSQDTRDTQYF.

This clone was seen only once. The rearrangement joins TRBV11-2 to TRBJ2-5, with 12 bases matching TRBD2. Trimming took 4 bases from V and 9 from J; bases not matched to a gene: 6. Germline-derived CDR1 and CDR2 are SGHAT and FQNNGV. The CDR3 consists of 14 residues. CDR3 sequence reads: CASSSRLAGAPQYF. CDR3 DNA sequence: TGTGCCAGCAGCTCCCGACTAGCGGGGGCCCCCCAGTACTTC.

The chain uses TRBV12-5 and TRBJ1-4; TRBD1 matches at 8 bases. The CDR3 extends over 14 amino acids. Germline V gene data show CDR1 as LGHNT and CDR2 as FRNRAP. Trimming at V came to 6 bases and at J to 5 bases, leaving 5 bases not matched to a gene. The CDR3 coding sequence is TGTGCTAGTGGGACAGGGGTGTTGAATGAAAAACTGTTTTTT. Translating it yields CASGTGVLNEKLFF.

This rearrangement joins TRBV7-2 to TRBJ1-1; 8 positions match TRBD1. Per the germline V gene, CDR1 is SGHTA and CDR2 is FQGNSA. The length of the CDR3 is 15 residues. The trim removed 1 base at V and 3 bases at J, leaving 4 bases unmatched. The chain's CDR3 is CASSLVGQGDTEAFF. The CDR3 bases are TGTGCCAGCAGCTTAGTTGGACAGGGCGACACTGAAGCTTTCTTT.

This clone came up once. The V and J genes are TRBV30 and TRBJ2-3, with TRBD2 matching 12 bases. Unmatched junction bases numbered 4, after V lost 2 bases and J lost 4 bases. The germline V gene has CDR1 GTSNPN and CDR2 SVGIG (reference sequence). This CDR3 is 15 amino acids long. The CDR3 sequence: CAWSSLAGGPDTQYF. CDR3 coding DNA: TGTGCCTGGAGTTCACTAGCGGGGGGACCAGATACGCAGTATTTT.

The chain combines TRBV21-1 with TRBJ2-7; whether TRBD1, the table's D call, matches the DNA was not checked. TRBV21-1 is labeled a pseudogene. The CDR3 runs to 15 residues. The CDR3 is CASSPNGTPTYEQYF. CDR3 coding DNA: TGTGCCAGCAGCCCAAACGGGACACCTACCTACGAGCAGTACTTC.

The CDR3 here is CASSLVRLAGYGNEQFF. The CDR3 bases are TGTGCCAGCAGCTTAGTGAGGCTAGCGGGGTACGGGAATGAGCAGTTCTTC. J is TRBJ2-1 and V is TRBV7-2, with TRBD2 matching over 9 bases. The CDR3 covers 17 residues. The V segment lost 1 base and the J segment 7 bases; nucleotides outside the gene matches: 11. In germline, CDR1 is SGHTA, CDR2 FQGNSA.

The CDR3 bases are TGTGCCAGCAGTGAAGCGTTTTTCGGACACCATGCCCAAGATCTAAACTATGGCTACACCTTC. This sequence encodes CASSEAFFGHHAQDLNYGYTF. The rearrangement joins TRBV6-1 to TRBJ1-2; D is possibly TRBD1 (5 bases). V was shortened by 0 bases and J by 2 bases, with 28 bases between the two germline ends. CDR3 length: 21 residues. Germline assignment: CDR1 MNHNS and CDR2 SASEGT.

This clone was detected a few times. The genes are TRBV15 and TRBJ1-4; TRBD1 aligns across 12 bases. This CDR3 has 18 amino acids. CDR1 is LNHNV and CDR2 is YYDKDF in the germline V gene (reference sequence). With V trimmed by 6 bases and J by 8 bases, 16 bases remained unmatched. CDR3 coding DNA: TGTGCCACCAGTCCTCGTTACCTCCGGGACAGGGGGCACGAAAAACTGTTTTTT. It translates to CATSPRYLRDRGHEKLFF. The whole variable domain, filled in from reference TRBV15 and TRBJ1-4, reads DAMVIQNPRYQVTQFGKPVTLSCSQTLNHNVMYWYQQKSSQAPKLLFHYYDKDFNNEADTPDNFQSRRPNTSFCFLDIRSPGLGDTAMYLCATSPRYLRDRGHEKLFFGSGTQLSVL.

The chain recombines TRBV19 with TRBJ2-1; D not resolved. From germline, CDR1 is LNHDA and CDR2 SQIVND (reference sequence). The V gene lost 3 bases and the J gene lost 7 bases, with 10 bases spanning the gap. The CDR3 contains 13 residues. CDR3 loop: CASSIRRENEQFF. The CDR3 DNA sequence: TGTGCCAGTAGTATTCGTCGCGAAAATGAGCAGTTCTTC.

The rearrangement links TRBV29-1 to TRBJ2-1, with 9 bases aligning to TRBD1. Losses at the gene ends were 7 bases for V and 4 bases for J; bases not matched to a gene: 23. This CDR3 contains 19 residues. Germline assignment: CDR1 SQVTM and CDR2 ANQGSEA. The CDR3 reads CSAVAPNPRQGGLYNEQFF. In DNA, the CDR3 is TGCAGCGCTGTTGCCCCAAACCCTCGACAGGGGGGATTATACAATGAGCAGTTCTTC.

The genes are TRBV10-3 and TRBJ2-7; 13 nucleotides agree with TRBD2. J lost 6 bases, V lost 2 bases, and 7 bases had no gene match. This CDR3 has 16 residues. CDR1 ENHRY and CDR2 SYGVKD come from the germline V gene. The CDR3, as DNA: TGTGCCATCAGTGAGCCGACTGGACTAGCGGGAGTCGAGCAGTACTTC. Protein product: CAISEPTGLAGVEQYF.

The gene calls are TRBV7-8 and TRBJ1-1; 11 positions agree with TRBD1. The CDR3 totals 14 residues. Germline loops: CDR1 SGHVS, CDR2 FQNEAQ. The V and J ends lost 8 bases and 5 bases, in that order; junction bases with no gene match: 7. The CDR3 protein is CASGQGAVYTEAFF. The CDR3 DNA reads as TGTGCCAGCGGACAGGGGGCAGTGTATACTGAAGCTTTCTTT.

The rearrangement joins TRBV5-1 to TRBJ2-1, with unresolved D. Germline V gene sequence: CDR1 SGHRS, CDR2 YFSETQ. This CDR3 region has 13 residues. Trimming took 5 bases from V and 2 from J, leaving 8 bases between them. As DNA, the CDR3 is TGCGCCAGCAGGTCAGTGCCCTACAATGAGCAGTTCTTC. Its translation is CASRSVPYNEQFF.

The V gene is TRBV3-1 (or the pseudogene TRBV3-2), the J gene TRBJ1-5; 8 bases agree with TRBD1. Losses at the gene ends were 0 bases for V and 2 bases for J; bases not matched to a gene: 0. The CDR3 has 15 amino acids. The germline V gene encodes CDR1 LGHDT and CDR2 YNNKEL (reference sequence). The CDR3 spells CASSQETGGNQPQHF. The CDR3 coding sequence is TGTGCCAGCAGCCAAGAGACAGGGGGCAATCAGCCCCAGCATTTT.

The chain carries TRBV19 and TRBJ2-2; weak D call: TRBD1 (5 bases). Germline V gene sequence: CDR1 LNHDA, CDR2 SQIVND (reference sequence). The CDR3 length is 16 residues. The V end was cut by 3 bases, the J end by 3 bases, with 14 bases between. The CDR3 is CASSMRWGTDTGELFF. Written as DNA, the CDR3 is TGTGCCAGTAGTATGAGGTGGGGCACGGACACCGGGGAGCTGTTTTTT.

This chain connects TRBV13 to TRBJ2-1; 10 bases fit TRBD2. CDR3 length: 17 residues. V was pared by 1 base and J by 5 bases, with 8 bases of the junction left unmatched. Germline V gene lookup returns CDR1 PRHDT and CDR2 FYEKMQ (reference sequence). The CDR3: CASSLAWTLAGDNEQFF. The CDR3 DNA is TGTGCCAGCAGCTTAGCTTGGACCCTAGCGGGGGACAATGAGCAGTTCTTC. The complete variable domain, with remaining parts taken from reference TRBV13 and TRBJ2-1, reads AAGVIQSPRHLIKEKRETATLKCYPIPRHDTVYWYQQGPGQDPQFLISFYEKMQSDKGSIPDRFSAQQFSDYHSELNMSSLELGDSALYFCASSLAWTLAGDNEQFFGPGTRLTVL.

This clone was counted between two and nine times. CDR3 coding DNA: TGTGCCAGCAGCAAAGGGGCGACGGGAGGGTCCGGGGGATCCTACAATGAGCAGTTCTTC. Translation gives CASSKGATGGSGGSYNEQFF. The chain couples TRBV4-2 to TRBJ2-1; TRBD2 agrees at 8 bases. Per germline, CDR1 LGHNA and CDR2 YNFKEQ. The CDR3 consists of 20 residues. J lost 1 base, V lost 5 bases, and 19 bases had no gene match.

The V gene is TRBV24-1, the J gene TRBJ1-1, with D tentatively TRBD1 (6 bases). There are 15 residues in the CDR3. CDR1 is KGHDR and CDR2 is SFDVKD in the germline V gene. With 4 bases removed from V and 2 bases from J, the gap between germline ends came to 13 bases. CDR3 in amino acids: CATSEEQGVNTEAFF. In DNA, the CDR3 is TGTGCCACCAGTGAGGAACAGGGTGTTAACACTGAAGCTTTCTTT.

This chain uses TRBV3-1 (or the pseudogene TRBV3-2) with TRBJ2-7; 13 bases are a match to TRBD2. V shed 7 bases, J shed 5 bases, and the junction held 2 bases outside the gene matches. The CDR3 totals 13 residues. CDR1 is LGHDT, CDR2 YNNKEL, per germline (reference sequence). This CDR3 reads CASTGLAGNEQYF. CDR3 DNA sequence: TGTGCCAGCACGGGACTAGCGGGGAACGAGCAGTACTTC.

V is TRBV11-3 and J is TRBJ2-2; no clear D gene. This CDR3 is 13 amino acids long. Germline CDR1 is SGHNT and CDR2 is YENEEA. The V and J ends lost 6 bases and 2 bases respectively, with 7 bases between them. DNA of the CDR3: TGTGCCAGCAGTACACCTAACACCGGGGAGCTGTTTTTT. This encodes CASSTPNTGELFF.